This T cell receptor beta chain was identified during a study of response to subunit inactivated influenza vaccine. This clonotype was detected only a few times. Its antigen is as yet unknown. MiXCR, run by TCRdb on the RT-PCR reads, gives a single entry per CDR3 protein. Among around 790,000 distinct CDR3 sequences listed, about 20% were seen once. Study conclusions and caveats: The authors suggested that few new T cells are recruited per seasonal influenza vaccination.

Trimming cost V 2 bases and J 2 bases, with 14 bases left between them. The V gene's germline CDR1 is DFQATT and CDR2 SNEGSKA (reference sequence). The CDR3 spans 15 residues. Sequenced material: PBMCs from blood, taken 5 days after vaccination. The chain combines TRBV20-1 with TRBJ2-3; maybe TRBD1 (5 bases). This TCR derives from a man aged 45-60 years who received an inactivated influenza vaccine. CDR3: CSARLQGFPTDTQYF. CDR3 DNA: TGCAGTGCTAGACTTCAGGGATTCCCCACAGATACGCAGTATTTT.